This T cell receptor beta chain is from a study of identifying expanded T cells in peripheral blood. Study results and limitations: Approximately 1.1 clones differed between technical replicates, versus around 15 and 19 over time. Variance in clone template counts between approximately two-week samples significantly increased with total template count across all healthy donors.

Profiled with immunoSEQ multiplex PCR; TCRdb holds only in-frame clones, not every one. The profile shows 95,000 to 100,000 clones, around nine tenths of them singletons. Collection occurred without any documented infections or immune events in donors. This clone appeared a single time. The target antigen is unknown. V was clipped by 3 bases and J by 0 bases, with 7 bases between them. The length of the CDR3 is 14 residues. Germline V gene sequence: CDR1 SGHRS, CDR2 YFSETQ. The chain joins TRBV5-1 to TRBJ1-3; D is perhaps TRBD1 (5 bases). Sequencing was carried out using blood. This clonotype was sampled from a person aged 18 to 69 in good health. The CDR3 protein is CASSSDTSGNTIYF. CDR3 nucleotides: TGCGCCAGCAGCTCGGACACCTCTGGAAACACCATATATTTT.